These T cell receptor beta chains were read from a single sample in a study of shared clonotypes between healthy human individuals. Measured with immunoSEQ multiplex PCR; TCRdb has only the in-frame clones, and not every one. The table shows 550,000 to 800,000 clones, with about 90% occurring only once. Source material: memory CD8+ T cells from PBMCs. Receptor source: a man younger than 30 in good health. Some clones in this sample may be carry-over from other donors' samples. The CDR3 runs from the conserved cysteine through the conserved F or W. The D gene is left open where the match is weak. Only part of the rows carry a size: once, few, many, or a class if the clone is expanded.

v_call	d_call	j_call	clone_size	cdr3_aa	cdr3_nt
TRBV5-1	TRBD1	TRBJ2-5	NA	CASSDRDRGLIGETQYF	TGCGCCAGCAGCGACCGGGACAGGGGGTTAATCGGAGAGACCCAGTACTTC
TRBV11-3	TRBD1	TRBJ1-5	NA	CASSLGQGYDQPQHF	TGTGCCAGCAGCTTGGGACAGGGTTACGATCAGCCCCAGCATTTT
TRBV7-9	NA	TRBJ2-1	few	CASSPFGEQFF	TGTGCCAGCAGCCCGTTTGGTGAGCAGTTCTTC
TRBV27	TRBD2	TRBJ2-5	NA	CASGRGGVWETQYF	TGTGCCAGCGGCCGGGGAGGGGTTTGGGAGACCCAGTACTTC
TRBV23-1	NA	TRBJ2-3	NA	CASSQSIGGFPQRGRYTDTQYF	TGCGCCAGCAGTCAATCGATTGGGGGCTTCCCCCAAAGAGGCCGTTACACAGATACGCAGTATTTT
TRBV12-5	NA	TRBJ1-1	few	CASGLVGYTEAFF	TGTGCTAGTGGTTTGGTCGGTTACACTGAAGCTTTCTTT
TRBV9	TRBD1	TRBJ1-1	NA	CASTHGQGASGDTEAFF	TGTGCCAGCACCCACGGACAGGGGGCAAGTGGCGACACTGAAGCTTTCTTT
TRBV15	NA	TRBJ2-1	NA	CATSRSPSVEQFF	TGTGCCACCAGCAGGAGTCCTAGCGTGGAGCAGTTCTTC
TRBV6-1	NA	TRBJ1-3	NA	CASSEMGLAAGNTIYF	TGTGCCAGCAGTGAAATGGGCCTGGCAGCTGGAAACACCATATATTTT
TRBV11-2	TRBD1	TRBJ1-6	NA	CASNTGGSPLHF	TGTGCCAGCAATACAGGGGGTTCACCCCTCCACTTT
TRBV7-9	NA	TRBJ1-6	NA	CASSLADPYNSPLHF	TGTGCCAGCAGCCTTGCGGATCCCTATAATTCACCCCTCCACTTT
TRBV7-9	NA	TRBJ2-2	NA	CASPIPGELFF	TGTGCCAGCCCCATCCCCGGGGAGCTGTTTTTT
TRBV9	NA	TRBJ1-2	once	CASSVVDGNYGYTF	TGTGCCAGCAGCGTAGTTGACGGAAACTATGGCTACACCTTC
TRBV28	NA	TRBJ2-3	NA	CASSFLLTESTDTQYF	TGTGCCAGCAGTTTCCTCCTGACAGAGAGCACAGATACGCAGTATTTT
TRBV19	NA	TRBJ2-3	NA	CASSTRLYDYTDTQYF	TGTGCCAGTAGTACCCGACTATATGACTACACAGATACGCAGTATTTT
TRBV9	TRBD2	TRBJ2-1	NA	CASSETSGLSSYNEQFF	TGTGCCAGCAGCGAAACTAGCGGGCTTAGCTCCTACAATGAGCAGTTCTTC
TRBV18	NA	TRBJ2-1	NA	CASSPIKGAMINEQFF	TGTGCCAGCTCACCTATAAAAGGGGCCATGATTAATGAGCAGTTCTTC
TRBV9	TRBD1	TRBJ2-5	NA	CASSVEGTEETQYF	TGTGCCAGCAGCGTAGAAGGGACAGAAGAGACCCAGTACTTC
TRBV28	NA	TRBJ2-2	NA	CASSPYAGTLSGELFF	TGTGCCAGCAGCCCCTACGCCGGGACATTATCCGGGGAGCTGTTTTTT
TRBV7-9	NA	TRBJ2-1	NA	CASSPSTIVNEQFF	TGTGCCAGCAGCCCATCGACCATAGTAAATGAGCAGTTCTTC
TRBV2	TRBD1	TRBJ1-2	NA	CASSRDSLYSNYGYTF	TGTGCCAGCAGCCGGGACAGTCTCTATTCTAACTATGGCTACACCTTC
TRBV6-6	NA	TRBJ2-7	NA	CASSHNAYTYEQYF	TGTGCCAGCAGCCACAACGCCTATACCTACGAGCAGTACTTC
TRBV19	NA	TRBJ2-4	NA	CASSISGWDIQYF	TGTGCCAGTAGTATTAGTGGGTGGGACATTCAGTACTTC
TRBV15	NA	TRBJ2-1	once	CATSRRPLNYNEQFF	TGTGCCACCAGCAGACGTCCGCTTAACTACAATGAGCAGTTCTTC
TRBV5-6	NA	TRBJ2-7	NA	CASSLDTYEQYF	TGTGCCAGCAGCTTGGATACCTACGAGCAGTACTTC
TRBV9	NA	TRBJ2-5	NA	CASSVAQGTRETQYF	TGTGCCAGCAGCGTAGCGCAGGGGACTCGGGAGACCCAGTACTTC
TRBV19	NA	TRBJ2-3	NA	CASSTGGRADTQYF	TGTGCCAGTAGTACCGGGGGAAGGGCAGATACGCAGTATTTT
TRBV19	NA	TRBJ1-3	NA	CASSDALSGNTIYF	TGTGCCAGTAGTGATGCGCTCTCTGGAAACACCATATATTTT
TRBV7-9	NA	TRBJ2-1	NA	CASPDPQNNEQFF	TGTGCCAGCCCGGACCCACAAAACAATGAGCAGTTCTTC
TRBV29-1	NA	TRBJ1-2	NA	CSVSGSNYGYTF	TGCAGCGTCTCGGGGTCGAACTATGGCTACACCTTC
TRBV27	NA	TRBJ1-2	NA	CASSSARGDYGYTF	TGTGCCAGCAGTTCCGCCAGGGGTGACTATGGCTACACCTTC
TRBV9	NA	TRBJ2-5	few	CASSVGVTSRVQETQYF	TGTGCCAGCAGCGTAGGGGTCACTAGCCGAGTTCAAGAGACCCAGTACTTC
TRBV9	NA	TRBJ1-1	few	CASSVQGRGTEAFF	TGTGCCAGCAGCGTACAGGGTCGGGGCACTGAAGCTTTCTTT
TRBV4-1	NA	TRBJ1-1	NA	CASSPPVTFVNTEAFF	TGCGCCAGCTCACCGCCGGTGACGTTTGTAAACACTGAAGCTTTCTTT
TRBV2	NA	TRBJ2-7	once	CATQGTANYEQYF	TGTGCCACCCAGGGGACGGCGAACTACGAGCAGTACTTC
TRBV28	NA	TRBJ1-4	NA	CASSSTGHLGEKLFF	TGTGCCAGCAGTTCTACAGGGCATTTGGGTGAAAAACTGTTTTTT
TRBV7-9	NA	TRBJ2-3	NA	CASSFLTGHVPDTQYF	TGTGCCAGCAGCTTTCTAACGGGACACGTCCCAGATACGCAGTATTTT
TRBV15	NA	TRBJ2-7	NA	CATSRDGGDSYEQYF	TGTGCCACCAGCAGAGATGGCGGCGACTCCTACGAGCAGTACTTC
TRBV7-8	TRBD2	TRBJ2-7	NA	CASSSGLAGRPIPYEQYF	TGTGCCAGCAGCTCGGGACTAGCGGGAAGACCAATTCCTTACGAGCAGTACTTC
TRBV7-8	NA	TRBJ2-1	NA	CAKRGRTNNEQFF	TGTGCCAAAAGGGGGAGAACTAACAATGAGCAGTTCTTC
TRBV28	NA	TRBJ2-7	NA	CASSPQGGIEYEQYF	TGTGCCAGCAGTCCCCAAGGCGGGATTGAGTACGAGCAGTACTTC
TRBV7-3	TRBD1	TRBJ2-7	NA	CASSFGQGAWEQYF	TGTGCCAGCAGCTTTGGACAGGGGGCATGGGAGCAGTACTTC
TRBV7-6	TRBD2	TRBJ2-2	NA	CASTPSAGAGTGELFF	TGTGCCAGTACCCCTTCGGCGGGAGCGGGCACCGGGGAGCTGTTTTTT